The 18 T cell receptor beta chains in this list originate from one sample, sequenced in a study of glioma-infiltrating T cells. The iRepertoire nested amplicon-rescue multiplex PCR amplified TCR alpha and beta CDR3s from RNA. Using its own MiXCR run on the multiplex PCR reads, TCRdb lists one record per CDR3 protein. This table has around 170,000 distinct CDR3 sequences, around 40% appearing once. The sample comprised glioma tissue, nonneoplastic brain tissue, or PBMCs (not recorded which). These receptors all stem from a human donor with low-grade glioma or glioblastoma, undergoing nonglioma brain surgery, or in good health (not recorded which).

The CDR3: CASTPPGVFDYTF. The CDR3 DNA follows: TGTGCCAGCACCCCCCCCGGGGTTTTTGACTACACCTTC. This chain links TRBV6-1 with TRBJ1-2; D is unclear. Germline-derived CDR1 and CDR2 are MNHNS and SASEGT. The germline V and J ends were trimmed by 7 bases and 10 bases, with 19 bases remaining between them. The CDR3 runs to 13 residues.

About this clonotype itself: The junction does not match germline at one end; this may be a read error. The chain joins TRBV15 to TRBJ1-5; a possible D gene is TRBD1 (6 bases). Germline V gene lookup returns CDR1 LNHNV and CDR2 YYDKDF (reference sequence). The CDR3 consists of 15 residues. The CDR3 region is CATSQTGDSNQPQDF. CDR3 bases: TGTGCCACCAGCCAGACAGGAGATAGCAATCAGCCCCAGGACTTT.

This clonotype was recorded at least ten times. V gene TRBV6-1 combines with J gene TRBJ1-4; D may be TRBD1 (5 bases). CDR1 is MNHNS and CDR2 is SASEGT in the germline V gene. CDR3 length equals 13 residues. Trimming left V 5 bases short and J 8 bases short, with 12 bases between. The CDR3 sequence: CASSRDVQEKLFF. For the CDR3, the DNA is TGTGCCAGCAGTCGGGACGTCCAGGAAAAACTGTTTTTT.

In its sample, this clonotype was seen a few times. One end of the junction varies from germline; a read error may be responsible. The rearrangement links TRBV3-1 to TRBJ2-5; 13 bases align to TRBD2. CDR1 is LGHDT and CDR2 is YNNKEL in the germline V gene (reference sequence). The CDR3 extends over 16 amino acids. CDR3 bases: TGTGCCAGTAGCCAAGAACTAGCGGGAGGGCTGGAGACCCAGTACTTC. As protein: CASSQELAGGLETQYF.

The chain combines TRBV20-1 with TRBJ2-3; D possibly uses TRBD1 or TRBD2 (5 bases each). This CDR3 spans 12 amino acids. V dropped 4 bases and J dropped 13 bases, with 18 bases sitting between them. Germline CDR1 is DFQATT and CDR2 is SNEGSKA (reference sequence). CDR3 sequence reads: CSAIRGITDKYF. As DNA, the CDR3 is TGCAGTGCTATTCGGGGCATCACAGATAAGTATTTT.

Details on this clonotype: A junction boundary mismatches the germline segment, possibly from a read error. The chain has TRBV28 and TRBJ1-1, with 10 nucleotides matching TRBD1. Germline CDR1 reads MDHEN; CDR2 reads SYDVKM. This CDR3 spans 16 amino acids. The CDR3 region has the DNA TGTGCCAGCAGTTTCGGGTGGGGACAGGGGAAAACTGGAGCTTTCTTT. This sequence encodes CASSFGWGQGKTGAFF.

A single count supports this clonotype. A much larger clone lies a single base off, so this may be a read error. J is TRBJ2-7 and V is TRBV19; unclear D gene. The V gene's germline CDR1 is LNHDA and CDR2 SQIVND (reference sequence). CDR3 length: 14 residues. The V gene lost 2 bases and the J gene lost 7 bases, with 15 bases spanning the gap. DNA for the CDR3: TGTGCCAGTAGTATAATGAGCTACACTCTGGAGCAGTACTTC. Amino acids: CASSIMSYTLEQYF. The entire variable domain, with the rest obtained from reference TRBV19 and TRBJ2-7, is as follows: DGGITQSPKYLFRKEGQNVTLSCEQNLNHDAMYWYRQDPGQGLRLIYYSQIVNDFQKGDIAEGYSVSREKKESFPLTVTSAQKNPTAFYLCASSIMSYTLEQYFGPGTRLTVT.

This clonotype was counted at least ten times. V gene TRBV27 combines with J gene TRBJ2-3, with a possible D match to TRBD2 (5 bases). Trimming left V 8 bases short and J 6 bases short, with 18 bases between. The CDR3 is made up of 14 amino acids. The germline gives CDR1 MNHEY, CDR2 SMNVEV (reference sequence). CDR3 region: CASGVTPSPDTQYF. In DNA form, the CDR3 reads TGTGCCAGCGGCGTTACCCCTAGCCCCGATACGCAGTATTTT.

This clonotype came up many times. The CDR3 bases are TGTGCCAGCTCACCAATGACGATGACTGAAGCTTTCTTT. The encoded protein is CASSPMTMTEAFF. V and J are TRBV18 and TRBJ1-1; D not resolved. The V end was cut by 2 bases, the J end by 5 bases, with 9 bases between. The CDR3 is 13 amino acids. Germline CDR1 KGHSH, CDR2 LQKENI.

As to this clonotype: A read error may account for a junction end that differs from germline. The J gene is TRBJ2-2, the V gene TRBV7-2, with D possibly matching TRBD2 (5 bases). Germline CDR1 and CDR2: SGHTA and FQGNSA. The CDR3 loop spans 15 amino acids. The CDR3, as DNA: TGTGCCAGCAGCTTAGCGGCCCTGAAAACCGGGGAGCTGTCTTTT. It is translated as CASSLAALKTGELSF.

The rearrangement joins TRBV28 to TRBJ1-1; D possibly corresponds to TRBD1 (5 bases). The CDR3 runs to 14 residues. Per the germline V gene, CDR1 is MDHEN and CDR2 is SYDVKM. The CDR3 sequence: CVSILPGSFTEAFF. The CDR3 DNA is TGTGTTAGCATTCTTCCAGGGAGTTTCACTGAAGCTTTCTTT.

This clonotype was detected only once. A much larger clonotype is one base distant, so this may be a read error. The chain joins TRBV27 to TRBJ2-5, with a tentative D call TRBD2 (6 bases). Germline V gives CDR1 MNHEY, CDR2 SMNVEV (reference sequence). V was pared by 8 bases and J by 6 bases, with 28 bases between. The CDR3 has 17 residues. CDR3 protein: CASAFEGGTHGGQTQYF. In DNA, the CDR3 is TGTGCCAGCGCTTTTGAAGGAGGCACTCATGGAGGGCAGACCCAGTACTTC.

Details on this clonotype: A much larger clone differs from this one at a single base, so this may be a read error. This sequence joins TRBV4-1 and TRBJ1-5, with D unclear. CDR3 length: 14 amino acids. CDR1 and CDR2 from the germline V gene are MGHRA and YSYEKL. The CDR3 nucleotides read TGCGCCAGCAGCCAATACGCAGAGGGTCAGCCCCAGCGTTTT. Protein sequence: CASSQYAEGQPQRF.

Remarks on this clonotype: This clone may be a read error of a much larger clone one base away. The V call is TRBV28, the J call TRBJ2-7; 8 bases fit TRBD2. The CDR3 covers 14 residues. The germline V gene has CDR1 MDHEN and CDR2 SYDVKM. V gave up 7 bases and J gave up 2 bases; unmatched junction bases: 7. The DNA of the CDR3 is TGTGCCAGCACCCCCGGGGGGGGCGCCTACGAGCAGTACTTC. Translating gives CASTPGGGAYEQYF. Filled out from reference TRBV28 and TRBJ2-7, the complete variable domain reads DVKVTQSSRYLVKRTGEKVFLECVQDMDHENMFWYRQDPGLGLRLIYFSYDVKMKEKGDIPEGYSVSREKKERFSLILESASTNQTSMYLCASTPGGGAYEQYFGPGTRLTVT.

The chain carries TRBV20-1 and TRBJ2-3, with 7 bases that match TRBD2. The V and J ends lost 1 base and 3 bases, in that order; junction bases with no gene match: 7. The CDR3 extends over 15 amino acids. The germline gives CDR1 DFQATT, CDR2 SNEGSKA (reference sequence). CDR3 nucleotide sequence: TGCAGTGCTAGAGCAACCCTAGCGGCGACAGATACGCAGTATTTT. This translates into CSARATLAATDTQYF.

The table lists this clonotype with many counts. The chain recombines TRBV7-8 with TRBJ2-3; D might be TRBD2 (6 bases). With 2 bases removed from V and 4 bases from J, the gap between germline ends came to 10 bases. Germline CDR1 and CDR2: SGHVS and FQNEAQ. The CDR3 contains 14 residues. The CDR3 loop is CASSLREYSDTQYF. The CDR3 coding sequence is TGTGCCAGCAGCTTACGGGAGTACTCAGATACGCAGTATTTT.

This clonotype occurred a few times. V gene TRBV10-3 combines with J gene TRBJ2-6, with D perhaps TRBD2 (6 bases). This CDR3 region has 17 residues. Looked up from germline, CDR1 is ENHRY and CDR2 is SYGVKD. Trimming shortened V by 4 bases and J by 0 bases, and 13 bases separated the two germline ends. The CDR3 region has the DNA TGTGCCATCAGTGTTAGCGGCCGTAGCTCTGGGGCCAACGTCCTGACTTTC. It yields the protein CAISVSGRSSGANVLTF.

Regarding this clonotype: A read error may account for a junction end that differs from germline. The chain couples TRBV20-1 to TRBJ2-7, with no clear D. Per germline, CDR1 DFQATT and CDR2 SNEGSKA (reference sequence). The CDR3 runs to 12 residues. The DNA for the CDR3 is TGCAGTGCTACACAAGGCGAGTACGAGAAGTACTTC. Encoded protein: CSATQGEYEKYF.